The following is a T cell receptor beta chain sequence with its context. The sample comes from a study of shared clonotypes between healthy human individuals. Measured with immunoSEQ multiplex PCR; TCRdb has only the in-frame clones, and not every one. The sample includes hundreds of thousands of clones, almost 97% of them seen just once. In germline, CDR1 is SGHTA, CDR2 FQGNSA. The V segment lost 0 bases and the J segment 0 bases; nucleotides outside the gene matches: 5. This CDR3 has 16 residues. The material sequenced was naive CD4+ T cells sorted from blood. The subset: CD45RA+ positively selected. The V call is TRBV7-2, the J call TRBJ2-7, with 7 bases aligning to TRBD1. This sequence originates from a woman in her 30s in good health. CDR3 DNA sequence: TGTGCCAGCAGCTTAGCCGGGACAGTAAGCTCCTACGAGCAGTACTTC. Its protein is CASSLAGTVSSYEQYF.